The rows below give T cell receptor beta chains drawn from one sample of a study of early T cells in non-severe SARS-CoV-2 infection. MiXCR was run by TCRdb on the 5' RACE reads, yielding one entry per CDR3 protein. This sample yields tens of thousands of distinct CDR3 sequences, of which approximately 5.9% are seen a single time; under 7% belongs to the top ten. The starting material was whole blood, obtained at baseline. These receptors all stem from an adult who was a healthcare worker with PCR-confirmed SARS-CoV-2 infection or an uninfected control (not recorded which). Both conserved end residues are part of each CDR3. Each record gives: J gene, clone size, D gene, V gene, CDR3 DNA, CDR3 protein. A D gene is named only where the DNA matches it firmly. Expanded clones get a size class; other rows say once, few or many, or leave the size out.

>TRBJ2-7|many|.|TRBV5-6
TGTGCCAGCAGCGACGGGGATCGGGCCCAGTACTTC
CASSDGDRAQYF
>TRBJ1-1|many|.|TRBV29-1
TGCAGCGTTGTGGGCCAGAACACTGAAGCTTTCTTT
CSVVGQNTEAFF
>TRBJ2-1|many|TRBD2|TRBV7-3
TGTGCCAGCAGCTCCCTAGCGGGAGGGCCGGGTGAGCAGTTCTTC
CASSSLAGGPGEQFF
>TRBJ2-3|few|.|TRBV20-1
TGCAGTGCTAATCCTCTGGAATTCACAGATACGCAGTATTTT
CSANPLEFTDTQYF
>TRBJ2-7|many|TRBD2|TRBV3-1
TGTGCCAGCAGCCAAGATTCGGCGGGAGGGCCCCACGAGCAGTACTTC
CASSQDSAGGPHEQYF
>TRBJ2-3|many|TRBD1|TRBV28
TGTGCCAGCAGTGTAATAGGACAGGCGTCTAGCACAGATACGCAGTATTTT
CASSVIGQASSTDTQYF
>TRBJ2-2|many|.|TRBV6-2/TRBV6-3
TGTGCCATCCGGCGGGGAGGCCCGGGCGGGGAGCTGTTTTTT
CAIRRGGPGGELFF
>TRBJ2-1|.|TRBD1|TRBV2
TGTGCCAGCAGTGGACAGGGGACTGACAATGAGCAGTTCTTC
CASSGQGTDNEQFF
>TRBJ1-1|few|.|TRBV28
TGTGCCAGCAGTTTCCTCGGAGCAGAAGCTTTCTTT
CASSFLGAEAFF
>TRBJ2-3|.|.|TRBV5-6
TGTGCCAGCCGAAATAGTGAGGGGCCTGCGCAGTATTTT
CASRNSEGPAQYF
>TRBJ2-3|many|TRBD2|TRBV7-9
TGTGCCCGCTCGAGCGGGAGGTCAGATACGCAGTATTTT
CARSSGRSDTQYF
>TRBJ1-2|few|TRBD1|TRBV6-6
TGTGCCAGCAGCTCAACCCGAGGGACAGGAATAAAGGTCTATGGCTACACCTTC
CASSSTRGTGIKVYGYTF
>TRBJ2-4|many|.|TRBV29-1
TGCAGCGTTGGTTCTGCTGAAAACATTCAGTACTTC
CSVGSAENIQYF
>TRBJ2-5|many|.|TRBV7-2
TGTGCCAGCAGCTTAGGGACCTTTGAGGGATGGTACCCTTGGGAGACCCAGTACTTC
CASSLGTFEGWYPWETQYF
>TRBJ2-2|.|TRBD2|TRBV7-3
TGTGCCAGCAGCTTACCCCGGACTAGCGGGGGGTGGGCCGGGGAGCTGTTTTTT
CASSLPRTSGGWAGELFF
>TRBJ2-6|few|.|TRBV11-2
TGTGCCAGCAGCGTAGAGTCCTCCTCTGGGGCCAACGTCCTGACTTTC
CASSVESSSGANVLTF
>TRBJ2-5|many|TRBD2|TRBV20-1
TGCAGTGCTGGGGCGGGAGGGTACCAAGAGACCCAGTACTTC
CSAGAGGYQETQYF
>TRBJ1-3|many|TRBD1|TRBV9
TGTGCCAGCAGCGTAGAGGGGCAGGGGGCGAAAGGAAACACCATATATTTT
CASSVEGQGAKGNTIYF
>TRBJ2-2|.|TRBD2|TRBV6-5
TGTGCCAGCAGTCGCGGGGGCGGGAGGGCCGGAACCGGGGAGCTGTTTTTT
CASSRGGGRAGTGELFF
>TRBJ2-7|few|.|TRBV10-3
TGTGCCATCAGATCCGACGGCGAGGGGGAGCAGTACTTC
CAIRSDGEGEQYF
>TRBJ1-2|.|.|TRBV12-3/TRBV12-4
TGTGCCAGCAGTTTAGCGAATACAGGCCTATATGGCTACACCTTC
CASSLANTGLYGYTF
>TRBJ2-1|many|TRBD2|TRBV12-3/TRBV12-4
TGTGCCAGCAGTTTTCCCAATACCCGGGGCGGGAGCTCCTACAATGAGCAGTTCTTC
CASSFPNTRGGSSYNEQFF
>TRBJ1-2|many|.|TRBV20-1
TGCAGTGCTAGAGACCCTTCGACAGGTTCTAACTATGGCTACACCTTC
CSARDPSTGSNYGYTF
>TRBJ2-6|many|.|TRBV6-5
TGTGCCAGCAGCCCCGCCGCCGCCCTCTCTGGGGCCAACGTCCTGACTTTC
CASSPAAALSGANVLTF
>TRBJ2-1|many|.|TRBV2
TGTGCCAGCAGTCGCGGAGGGGGAGGCGGGTACAATGAGCAGTTCTTC
CASSRGGGGGYNEQFF
>TRBJ1-6|few|.|TRBV10-3
TGTGCCATCAGTGTCGAATTTGTAGCCTCTTATAATTCACCCCTCCACTTT
CAISVEFVASYNSPLHF
>TRBJ1-3|.|.|TRBV11-3
TGTGCCAGCACCGGACCAGCCGGAAACACCATATATTTT
CASTGPAGNTIYF
>TRBJ2-7|many|TRBD2|TRBV20-1
TGCAGTGCCGATGGACTAGCGGGAGACGAGCAGTACTTC
CSADGLAGDEQYF
>TRBJ2-7|many|TRBD2|TRBV6-2/TRBV6-3
TGTGCCAGCAGTTACACTAGCGAGTACGAGCAGTACTTC
CASSYTSEYEQYF
>TRBJ2-1|many|TRBD2|TRBV11-2
TGTGCCAGCAGCTTAGACGGGGGGACCCTTTTCTGGAATGAGCAGTTCTTC
CASSLDGGTLFWNEQFF
>TRBJ1-1|.|.|TRBV9
TGTGCCAGCAGCCCAGGCCCCTTTAGTGCCATTAACACTGAAGCTTTCTTT
CASSPGPFSAINTEAFF